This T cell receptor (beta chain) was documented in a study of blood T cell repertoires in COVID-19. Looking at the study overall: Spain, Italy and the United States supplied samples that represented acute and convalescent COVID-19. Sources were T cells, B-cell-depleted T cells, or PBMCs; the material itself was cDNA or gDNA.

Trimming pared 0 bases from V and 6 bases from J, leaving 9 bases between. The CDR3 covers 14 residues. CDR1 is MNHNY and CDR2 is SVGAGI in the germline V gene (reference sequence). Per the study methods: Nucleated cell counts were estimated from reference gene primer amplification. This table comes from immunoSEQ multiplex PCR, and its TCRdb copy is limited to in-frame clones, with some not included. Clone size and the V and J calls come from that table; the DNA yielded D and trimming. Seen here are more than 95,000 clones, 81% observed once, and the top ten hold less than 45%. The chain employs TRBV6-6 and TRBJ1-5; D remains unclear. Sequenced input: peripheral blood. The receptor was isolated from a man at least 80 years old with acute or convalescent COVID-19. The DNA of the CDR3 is TGTGCCAGCAGTTACTCTCCCTTCGGTCAGCCCCAGCATTTT. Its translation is CASSYSPFGQPQHF.